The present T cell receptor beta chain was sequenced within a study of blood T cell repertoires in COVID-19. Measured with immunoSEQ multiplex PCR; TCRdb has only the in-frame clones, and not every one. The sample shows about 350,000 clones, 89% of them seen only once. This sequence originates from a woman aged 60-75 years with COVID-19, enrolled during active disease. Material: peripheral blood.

The CDR3 DNA reads as TGTGCCAGCAGTTACAACCCGGGGGTTGGTTCACCCCTCCACTTT. Amino acids: CASSYNPGVGSPLHF. V and J are TRBV6-5 and TRBJ1-6; D perhaps matches TRBD1 (5 bases). CDR3 length: 15 amino acids. Deletions cut 2 bases from V and 9 bases from J, with 14 bases between. Germline-derived CDR1 and CDR2 are MNHEY and SVGAGI.